This T cell receptor (beta chain) came from a study of T-cell reconstitution after alpha-beta-depleted transplantation in children. Findings and limits, study-wide: T-cell counts and diversity at one year post-transplant came mainly from newly produced T cells. For some patients, TCRbeta diversity was high at day 60 because of recipient T cells and thymic progenitors that survived.

For TCRbeta, the library was prepared with unique molecular identifiers. TCRdb used MiXCR to reprocess the PCR reads, holding one entry per CDR3 protein. The sample has 700,000 to 850,000 distinct CDR3 sequences, around 17% seen once. This clonotype was seen only a few times. Its antigen is unknown. This clonotype originated in a male patient aged 5 to 17 who had a stem cell transplant for acute lymphoblastic leukemia, so the T cells may come from the graft donor. Sequences were derived from PBMCs, mostly from graft donor cells, sampled 360 days after TCRalphabeta/CD19-depleted stem cell transplant.

The DNA for the CDR3 is TGTGCCAGCAGTTTCCGGACTAGCGGGCAAGAGACCCAGTACTTC. As protein: CASSFRTSGQETQYF. V usage is TRBV12-3 or TRBV12-4 and J usage is TRBJ2-5; 11 positions match TRBD2. This CDR3 is built from 15 residues. Unmatched junction bases numbered 2, after V lost 3 bases and J lost 2 bases.